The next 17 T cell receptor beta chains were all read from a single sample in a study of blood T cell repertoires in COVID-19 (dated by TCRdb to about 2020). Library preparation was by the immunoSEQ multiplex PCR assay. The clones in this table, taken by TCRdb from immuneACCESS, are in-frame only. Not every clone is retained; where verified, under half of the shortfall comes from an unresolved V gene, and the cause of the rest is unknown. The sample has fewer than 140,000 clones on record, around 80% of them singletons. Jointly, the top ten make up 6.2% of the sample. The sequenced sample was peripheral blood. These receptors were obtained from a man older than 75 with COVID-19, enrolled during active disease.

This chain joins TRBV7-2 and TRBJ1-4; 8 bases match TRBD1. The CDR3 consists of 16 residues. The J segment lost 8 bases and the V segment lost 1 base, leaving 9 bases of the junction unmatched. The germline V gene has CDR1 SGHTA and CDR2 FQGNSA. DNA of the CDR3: TGTGCCAGCAGCTTAGGGTATGGACAGGGAGAAGAAAAACTGTTTTTT. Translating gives CASSLGYGQGEEKLFF.

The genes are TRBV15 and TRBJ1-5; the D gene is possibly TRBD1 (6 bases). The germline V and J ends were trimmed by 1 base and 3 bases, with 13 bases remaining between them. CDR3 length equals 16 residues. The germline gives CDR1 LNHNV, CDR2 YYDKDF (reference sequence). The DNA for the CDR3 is TGTGCCACCAGCAGAGGGATCGACAGGAACAATCAGCCCCAGCATTTT. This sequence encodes CATSRGIDRNNQPQHF.

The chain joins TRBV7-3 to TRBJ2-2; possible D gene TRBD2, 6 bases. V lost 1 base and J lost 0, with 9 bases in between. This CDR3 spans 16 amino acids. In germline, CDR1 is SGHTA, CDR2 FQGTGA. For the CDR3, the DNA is TGTGCCAGCAGCTTAAGACCGGGAGCGAACACCGGGGAGCTGTTTTTT. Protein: CASSLRPGANTGELFF.

CDR3 nucleotide sequence: TGTGCCAGCAGCAAGCGACAGGGGGATACGCAGTATTTT. Translating it yields CASSKRQGDTQYF. The chain couples TRBV9 to TRBJ2-3; 8 positions match TRBD1. Germline V gives CDR1 SGDLS, CDR2 YYNGEE. The CDR3 has 13 residues. V shed 4 bases, J shed 6 bases, and the junction held 4 bases outside the gene matches.

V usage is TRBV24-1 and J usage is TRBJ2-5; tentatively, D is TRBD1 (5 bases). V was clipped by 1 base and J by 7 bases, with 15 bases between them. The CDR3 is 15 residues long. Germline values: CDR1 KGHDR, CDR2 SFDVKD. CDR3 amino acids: CATSDFGQGMATQYF. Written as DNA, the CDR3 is TGTGCCACCAGTGATTTCGGGCAGGGTATGGCGACCCAGTACTTC.

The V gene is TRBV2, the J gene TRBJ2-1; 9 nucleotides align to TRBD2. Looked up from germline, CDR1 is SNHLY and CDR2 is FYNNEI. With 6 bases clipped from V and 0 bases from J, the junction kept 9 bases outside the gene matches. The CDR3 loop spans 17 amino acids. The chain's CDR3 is CASSTDRLAVSYNEQFF. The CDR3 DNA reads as TGTGCCAGCAGCACCGATAGACTAGCGGTCTCCTACAATGAGCAGTTCTTC.

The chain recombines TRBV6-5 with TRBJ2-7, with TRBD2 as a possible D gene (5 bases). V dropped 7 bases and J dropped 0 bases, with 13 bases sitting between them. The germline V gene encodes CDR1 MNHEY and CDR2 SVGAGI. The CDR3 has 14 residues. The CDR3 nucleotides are TGTGCCAGCACCCCCCAGCGGAACTCCTACGAGCAGTACTTC. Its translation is CASTPQRNSYEQYF.

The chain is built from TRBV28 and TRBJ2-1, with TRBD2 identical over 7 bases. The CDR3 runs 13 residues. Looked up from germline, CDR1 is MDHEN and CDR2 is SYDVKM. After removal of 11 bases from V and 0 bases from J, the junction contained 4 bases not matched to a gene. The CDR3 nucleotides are TGTGCCTGGGGGGGAAGCTCCTACAATGAGCAGTTCTTC. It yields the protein CAWGGSSYNEQFF. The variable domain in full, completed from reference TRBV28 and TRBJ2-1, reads DVKVTQSSRYLVKRTGEKVFLECVQDMDHENMFWYRQDPGLGLRLIYFSYDVKMKEKGDIPEGYSVSREKKERFSLILESASTNQTSMYLCAWGGSSYNEQFFGPGTRLTVL.

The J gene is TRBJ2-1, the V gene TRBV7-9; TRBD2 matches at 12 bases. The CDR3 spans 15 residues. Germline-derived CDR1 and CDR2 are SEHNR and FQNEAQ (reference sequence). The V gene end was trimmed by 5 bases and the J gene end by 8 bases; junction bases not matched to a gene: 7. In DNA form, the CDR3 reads TGTGCCAGCAGCCGACTAGCGGGAGTCGCACATGAGCAGTTCTTC. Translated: CASSRLAGVAHEQFF.

The DNA for the CDR3 is TGTGCCAGCCGTCGCCGGACAAGCTCCTACAATGAGCAGTTCTTC. It translates to CASRRRTSSYNEQFF. V usage is TRBV28 and J usage is TRBJ2-1; maybe TRBD1 (5 bases). In germline, CDR1 is MDHEN, CDR2 SYDVKM. This CDR3 has 15 amino acids. Trimming took 8 bases from V and 0 from J, leaving 14 bases between them.

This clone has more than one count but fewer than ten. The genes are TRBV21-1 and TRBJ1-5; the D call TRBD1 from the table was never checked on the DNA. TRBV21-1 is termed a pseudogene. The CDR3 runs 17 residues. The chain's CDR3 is CASSKVKGQKSNQPQHF. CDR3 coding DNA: TGTGCCAGCAGCAAAGTAAAGGGACAGAAGAGCAATCAGCCCCAGCATTTT.

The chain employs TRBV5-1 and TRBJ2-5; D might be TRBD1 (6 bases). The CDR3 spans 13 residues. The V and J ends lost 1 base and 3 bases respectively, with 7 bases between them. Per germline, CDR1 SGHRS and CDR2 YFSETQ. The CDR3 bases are TGCGCCAGCAGCTTGAACAGGGAAGAGACCCAGTACTTC. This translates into CASSLNREETQYF. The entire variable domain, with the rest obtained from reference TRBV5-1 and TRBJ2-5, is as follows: KAGVTQTPRYLIKTRGQQVTLSCSPISGHRSVSWYQQTPGQGLQFLFEYFSETQRNKGNFPGRFSGRQFSNSRSEMNVSTLELGDSALYLCASSLNREETQYFGPGTRLLVL.

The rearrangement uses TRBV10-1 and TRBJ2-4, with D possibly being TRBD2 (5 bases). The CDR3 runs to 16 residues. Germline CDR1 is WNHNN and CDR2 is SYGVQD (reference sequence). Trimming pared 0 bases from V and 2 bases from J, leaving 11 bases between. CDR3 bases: TGCGCCAGCAGTGAGTCGATAGTGACTACCAAAAACATTCAGTACTTC. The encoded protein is CASSESIVTTKNIQYF.

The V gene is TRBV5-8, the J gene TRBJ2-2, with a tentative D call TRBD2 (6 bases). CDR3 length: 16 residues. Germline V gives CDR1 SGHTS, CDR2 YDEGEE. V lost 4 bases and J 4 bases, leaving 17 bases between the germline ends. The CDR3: CASSGDWTAITGELFF. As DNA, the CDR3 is TGTGCCAGCAGCGGGGACTGGACTGCGATCACCGGGGAGCTGTTTTTT. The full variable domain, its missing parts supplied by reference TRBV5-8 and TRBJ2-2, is EAGVTQSPTHLIKTRGQQATLRCSPISGHTSVYWYQQALGLGLQFLLWYDEGEERNRGNFPPRFSGRQFPNYSSELNVNALELEDSALYLCASSGDWTAITGELFFGEGSRLTVL.

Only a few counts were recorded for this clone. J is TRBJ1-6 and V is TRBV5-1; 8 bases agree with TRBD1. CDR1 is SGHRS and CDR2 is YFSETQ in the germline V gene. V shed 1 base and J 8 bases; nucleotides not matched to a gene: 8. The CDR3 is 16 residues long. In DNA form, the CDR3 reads TGCGCCAGCAGCTTGACCGCGGACAGGGCTTATTCACCCCTCCACTTT. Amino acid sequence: CASSLTADRAYSPLHF.

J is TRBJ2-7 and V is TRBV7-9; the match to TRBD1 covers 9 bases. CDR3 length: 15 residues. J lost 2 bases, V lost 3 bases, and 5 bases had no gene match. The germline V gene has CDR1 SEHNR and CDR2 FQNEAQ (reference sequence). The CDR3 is CASSLTDRGPYEQYF. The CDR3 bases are TGTGCCAGCAGCTTGACGGACAGGGGACCCTACGAGCAGTACTTC.

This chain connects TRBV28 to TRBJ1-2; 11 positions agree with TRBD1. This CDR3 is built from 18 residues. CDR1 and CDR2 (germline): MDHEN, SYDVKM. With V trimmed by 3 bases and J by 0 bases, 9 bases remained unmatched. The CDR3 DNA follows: TGTGCCAGCAGTTTCCCCGGGACAGGGGGAGAGTCTAACTATGGCTACACCTTC. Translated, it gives CASSFPGTGGESNYGYTF.